Detailed here is one T cell receptor beta chain. Sequencing used immunoSEQ multiplex PCR; TCRdb keeps in-frame clones, though not all of them. There are hundreds of thousands of clones in the sample; more than 75% occur only once, and around 0.0099% lies in the top ten. This record comes from a study of shared T cell receptors in the human thymus. The CDR3 consists of 15 residues. Trimming took off 5 bases at V and 0 bases at J, with 11 bases between the two ends. Germline V CDR1 and CDR2: SGHAT, FQDESV (reference sequence). The same sample was also used in a study of human thymus T cells. In that study: Corrective heart surgery yielded resections, and these provided the thymus tissue. Blood and thymic repertoires both appeared biased in V and J gene usage. Related studies found that unrelated individuals share highly overlapping thymic repertoires.

Sequencing used thymocytes. This sequence was found in a boy under two years old with a congenital heart defect. V usage is TRBV11-1 and J usage is TRBJ2-1; D is uncertain. The CDR3 DNA reads as TGTGCCAGCAGCCTGCTTACGCGCTCCTACAATGAGCAGTTCTTC. This encodes CASSLLTRSYNEQFF.